These T cell receptor beta chains were read from a single sample in a study of T cells in Graves' hyperthyroidism and ophthalmopathy. Via MiXCR, TCRdb re-called the multiplex PCR reads, giving one row per CDR3 protein. The table has about 400,000 distinct CDR3 sequences, more than 12% seen once. The source material was blood. The origin of the receptors is a young woman with Graves' hyperthyroidism. The CDR3 runs from the conserved cysteine through the conserved F or W. The D gene is left open where the match is weak. Clone size is not always given. Where it is, it says once, few, many or a class for expanded clones.

TRBD2	many	TRBV3-1	TRBJ2-1	TGTGCCAGCAGCCAAATAGAGACTAGCGTTCTTAATGAGCAGTTCTTC	CASSQIETSVLNEQFF
.	many	TRBV12-3/TRBV12-4	TRBJ2-7	TGTGCCAGCAGGAGGGGGGGTGACGAGCAGTACTTC	CASRRGGDEQYF
.	.	TRBV5-1	TRBJ2-7	TGCGCCAGCGCACCCGGGGTACTCTACGAGCAGTACTTC	CASAPGVLYEQYF
.	many	TRBV5-8	TRBJ2-1	TGTGCCAGCAGCTCCTATTACAATGAGCAGTTCTTC	CASSSYYNEQFF
TRBD1	.	TRBV27	TRBJ1-5	TGTGCCAGCAGTTTTTGGGACAGTGCCGGAGATAGCAATCAGCCCCAGCATTTT	CASSFWDSAGDSNQPQHF
TRBD2	few	TRBV6-1	TRBJ2-7	TGTGCCAGCGGAACTAGCGTCCCGAACTCCTACGAGCAGTACTTC	CASGTSVPNSYEQYF
TRBD2	.	TRBV5-1	TRBJ2-1	TGCGCCAGCAGCTTGGCGCTAGCGGGAGGCCCCGCTAGCTACAATGAGCAGTTCTTC	CASSLALAGGPASYNEQFF
TRBD1	.	TRBV4-2	TRBJ2-7	TGTGCCAGCAGCCAAGTTTCCCCTGGACAGGGTACGGGGCAGTACTTC	CASSQVSPGQGTGQYF
.	.	TRBV20-1	TRBJ2-3	TGCAGTGCTAACAGACTTTCAGATACGCAGTATTTT	CSANRLSDTQYF
.	.	TRBV7-9	TRBJ1-4	TGTGCCAGCAGCCAAGCCGGGACGCCTGTAAAACTGTTTTTT	CASSQAGTPVKLFF
TRBD2	.	TRBV30	TRBJ2-3	TGTGCCTGGAGTCCAGGGGGACTAGCGGGGAGGGGGCAGTATTTT	CAWSPGGLAGRGQYF
TRBD2	many	TRBV10-3	TRBJ2-1	TGTGCCATCAGACCCACCCCGACTAGCGGGAGTGACAATGAGCAGTTCTTC	CAIRPTPTSGSDNEQFF
.	many	TRBV9	TRBJ2-7	TGTGCCAGCAGCCAGGGGGACTACCCCTACGAGCAGTACTTC	CASSQGDYPYEQYF
TRBD2	many	TRBV28	TRBJ2-7	TGTGCCAGCAGGGCAAGCGGGAGCGTAAAGTACGAGCAGTACTTC	CASRASGSVKYEQYF
.	many	TRBV29-1	TRBJ2-7	TGCAGCGTTGAAGGTCGACTTAGGAACGAGCAGTACTTC	CSVEGRLRNEQYF
.	many	TRBV14	TRBJ2-3	TGTGCCAGCAGCCCCCGCACGGTTGATACGCAGTATTTT	CASSPRTVDTQYF
TRBD2	.	TRBV29-1	TRBJ2-1	TGCAGCGTTGGTGAAGCGGGAGGCAGTGAGCAGTTCTTC	CSVGEAGGSEQFF
TRBD2	.	TRBV9	TRBJ2-1	TGTGCCAGCAGCAACGCCGGGACTAGCTACAATGAGCAGTTCTTC	CASSNAGTSYNEQFF
TRBD2	.	TRBV15	TRBJ2-2	TGTGCCACCAGCAGAGATGACCTAGCGGGGGGCGGGGAGCTGTTTTTT	CATSRDDLAGGGELFF
.	few	TRBV12-3/TRBV12-4	TRBJ2-1	TGTGCCAGCAGTTTCTTTGGAACGACAAATGAGCAGTTCTTC	CASSFFGTTNEQFF
.	few	TRBV15	TRBJ2-1	TGTGCCACCAGCAGCGAAACTAGAAACAATGAGCAGTTCTTC	CATSSETRNNEQFF
.	few	TRBV6-1	TRBJ2-1	TGTGCCAGCAGTGAACCCCAATTGGACAATGAGCAGTTCTTC	CASSEPQLDNEQFF
.	many	TRBV28	TRBJ1-6	TGTGCCAGCAGTTCGGTGGGGGATAATTCACCCCTCCACTTT	CASSSVGDNSPLHF